One and the same sample provided the 5 T cell receptor beta chains below, sequenced in a study of blood T cell repertoires in COVID-19. Profiled with immunoSEQ multiplex PCR; TCRdb holds only in-frame clones, not every one. This table has about 65,000 clones, 70% to 85% appearing once. Sequenced sample: peripheral blood. These receptor sequences come from a human donor in a cohort sampled during active COVID-19.

The table lists this clone with a few counts. The CDR3 coding sequence is TGCGCCAGCAGCCAACAATTGCGGGGGAACACCGGGGAGCTGTTTTTT. This encodes CASSQQLRGNTGELFF. This rearrangement joins TRBV4-1 to TRBJ2-2; a weak D match, TRBD2 (6 bases). V lost 2 bases and J lost 1, with 11 bases in between. The germline V gene has CDR1 MGHRA and CDR2 YSYEKL. This CDR3 comprises 16 residues.

The count of this clone is one. The rearrangement links TRBV5-1 to TRBJ2-2; TRBD2 agrees at 11 bases. From germline, CDR1 is SGHRS and CDR2 YFSETQ. The V segment lost 4 bases and the J segment 1 base; nucleotides outside the gene matches: 6. The CDR3 length is 17 residues. The CDR3 bases are TGCGCCAGCAGCCCTATTCTAGCGGGGGGGAACACCGGGGAGCTGTTTTTT. The encoded protein is CASSPILAGGNTGELFF. The full variable domain, in which reference TRBV5-1 and TRBJ2-2 provide the parts outside the CDR3, is KAGVTQTPRYLIKTRGQQVTLSCSPISGHRSVSWYQQTPGQGLQFLFEYFSETQRNKGNFPGRFSGRQFSNSRSEMNVSTLELGDSALYLCASSPILAGGNTGELFFGEGSRLTVL.

The chain uses TRBV5-1 and TRBJ2-2; D is possibly TRBD1 (7 bases). Trimming pared 1 base from V and 6 bases from J, leaving 13 bases between. The germline CDR1 and CDR2 sequences are SGHRS and YFSETQ. CDR3 length equals 15 residues. This CDR3 reads CASSLPTGTPGELFF. In DNA, the CDR3 is TGCGCCAGCAGCTTGCCGACAGGGACTCCCGGGGAGCTGTTTTTT.

The chain combines TRBV9 with TRBJ1-5, with 9 bases aligning to TRBD1. CDR1 is SGDLS, CDR2 YYNGEE, per germline. The CDR3 runs 14 residues. Losses at the gene ends were 4 bases for V and 6 bases for J; bases not matched to a gene: 5. CDR3 loop: CASSPGQGIQPQHF. In DNA form, the CDR3 reads TGTGCCAGCAGCCCGGGACAGGGTATTCAGCCCCAGCATTTT.

The chain combines TRBV4-1 with TRBJ1-1, with unresolved D. Germline CDR1 MGHRA, CDR2 YSYEKL. This CDR3 is built from 17 residues. Trimming removed 1 base from V and 3 bases from J, with 18 bases in between. This CDR3 reads CASSQVPGRRRDTEAFF. For the CDR3, the DNA is TGCGCCAGCAGCCAAGTACCGGGCAGAAGGAGGGACACTGAAGCTTTCTTT.